These 4 T cell receptor beta chains share one sample of origin, sequenced in a study of T cells in Graves' hyperthyroidism and ophthalmopathy. Researchers amplified the TCR beta CDR3 regions from RNA transcripts. A first-round RT-PCR of the TCR CDR3 used the HTBI primer set. TCRdb called the multiplex PCR reads again in MiXCR, with one record for every CDR3 protein. The sample carries more than 550,000 distinct CDR3 sequences, approximately 15% recorded once. Source material: blood. Source of these receptors: a man between 50 and 59 years old with Graves' hyperthyroidism.

This sequence joins TRBV7-9 and TRBJ1-3; weak D call: TRBD1 (6 bases). Germline CDR1 and CDR2: SEHNR and FQNEAQ (reference sequence). The CDR3 runs to 16 residues. V lost 5 bases and J lost 0, with 14 bases in between. CDR3 in amino acids: CASSTRQVLSGNTIYF. The CDR3 bases are TGTGCCAGCAGCACCCGACAGGTCCTCTCTGGAAACACCATATATTTT.

This clonotype was seen many times. At one boundary the junction diverges from the germline segment, which might be a read error. The CDR3 spells CASSPSYKQYF. The CDR3 DNA sequence: TGTGCCAGCAGCCCTTCCTACAAGCAGTACTTC. The chain couples TRBV11-2 to TRBJ2-7; D call uncertain. Germline CDR1 SGHAT, CDR2 FQNNGV. There are 11 residues in the CDR3.

The chain has TRBV7-9 and TRBJ2-1; TRBD2 agrees at 9 bases. The junction had 13 bases not matched to a gene; V was cut back by 5 bases and J by 8 bases. CDR1 SEHNR and CDR2 FQNEAQ come from the germline V gene (reference sequence). CDR3 size: 16 residues. The CDR3 DNA reads as TGTGCCAGCAGCGAATTCCCGGGACTAGCCCCCGATGAGCAGTTCTTC. It yields the protein CASSEFPGLAPDEQFF. Combining the CDR3 with reference TRBV7-9 and TRBJ2-1 gives the whole variable domain DTGVSQNPRHKITKRGQNVTFRCDPISEHNRLYWYRQTLGQGPEFLTYFQNEAQLEKSRLLSDRFSAERPKGSFSTLEIQRTEQGDSAMYLCASSEFPGLAPDEQFFGPGTRLTVL.

This clonotype has only a few counts. This chain links TRBV30 with TRBJ1-4, with TRBD1 matching 10 bases. The CDR3 is 15 amino acids. V shed 5 bases and J 3 bases; nucleotides not matched to a gene: 6. The germline CDR1 and CDR2 sequences are GTSNPN and SVGIG (reference sequence). The CDR3 protein is CAWLGQGLANEKLFF. In nucleotides, the CDR3 is TGTGCCTGGTTGGGACAGGGGTTAGCTAATGAAAAACTGTTTTTT.